One T cell receptor beta chain is described in this entry. This CDR3 contains 12 residues. Germline V gene data show CDR1 as SNHLY and CDR2 as FYNNEI. J lost 5 bases, V lost 8 bases, and 4 bases had no gene match. Using immunoSEQ multiplex PCR, the repertoire was profiled, and TCRdb retains in-frame clones only, with some absent. The data contain 170,000 or so clones, approximately 87% of them singletons. The data stem from a study of blood T cell repertoires in COVID-19. Looking at the study overall: Samples of COVID-19 (acute and convalescent) were obtained from the United States, Italy and Spain. PBMCs, B-cell-depleted T cells, or T cells provided the cDNA or gDNA that made up the material.

The sequenced sample consisted of peripheral blood. The TCR was taken from a woman aged 18-30 years who had recovered from COVID-19. The chain uses TRBV2 and TRBJ2-5; TRBD1 matches 8 bases. The CDR3 nucleotides are TGTGCCAGCCTTAGGACAGGGGAGACCCAGTACTTC. This codes for CASLRTGETQYF.